Listed here are 26 T cell receptor beta chains from one sample, sequenced in a study of blood T cell repertoires in COVID-19 (dated by TCRdb to 2018 to 2020). Library preparation was by the immunoSEQ multiplex PCR assay. Held by TCRdb, this immuneACCESS table contains in-frame sequences only and omits some clones. Under half of the omission traces to an unresolved V gene where checked; the cause of the rest is unknown. The sample has roughly 40,000 clones on record, 79% of them singletons. 23% of the sample is in the top ten clones. The sample consisted of peripheral blood. The origin of the receptors is a man between 65 and 79 years old with acute or convalescent COVID-19.

V usage is TRBV15 and J usage is TRBJ2-7; 7 positions agree with TRBD1. This CDR3 is built from 13 residues. Trimming took 5 bases from V and 10 from J; bases not matched to a gene: 11. Germline CDR1 reads LNHNV; CDR2 reads YYDKDF (reference sequence). The CDR3 is CATSRIPGQVQYF. The CDR3 DNA follows: TGTGCCACCAGCCGTATACCAGGACAGGTCCAGTACTTC.

The chain couples TRBV11-2 to TRBJ2-7, with a possible D match to TRBD2 (7 bases). The CDR3 is 15 amino acids. Deletions cut 4 bases from V and 2 bases from J, with 15 bases between. Looked up from germline, CDR1 is SGHAT and CDR2 is FQNNGV. Here the CDR3 reads CASSWGGGAAYEQYF. CDR3 bases: TGTGCCAGCAGCTGGGGGGGCGGGGCCGCCTACGAGCAGTACTTC. Full variable domain (rest looked up from reference TRBV11-2 and TRBJ2-7): EAGVAQSPRYKIIEKRQSVAFWCNPISGHATLYWYQQILGQGPKLLIQFQNNGVVDDSQLPKDRFSAERLKGVDSTLKIQPAKLEDSAVYLCASSWGGGAAYEQYFGPGTRLTVT.

This clone has a handful of counts. This sequence joins TRBV29-1 and TRBJ1-2; TRBD1 might be the D (6 bases). Germline V gives CDR1 SQVTM, CDR2 ANQGSEA. There are 12 residues in the CDR3. V dropped 4 bases and J dropped 8 bases, with 14 bases sitting between them. The DNA of the CDR3 is TGCAGCGTTGGGGCAGGGGCATCGGGCTACACCTTC. It yields the protein CSVGAGASGYTF. Full variable domain (missing parts from reference TRBV29-1 and TRBJ1-2): SAVISQKPSRDICQRGTSLTIQCQVDSQVTMMFWYRQQPGQSLTLIATANQGSEATYESGFVIDKFPISRPNLTFSTLTVSNMSPEDSSIYLCSVGAGASGYTFGSGTRLTVV.

This clone was seen once. The chain employs TRBV6-5 and TRBJ2-1; D gene uncertain. The germline V gene encodes CDR1 MNHEY and CDR2 SVGAGI. V was trimmed by 8 bases and J by 0 bases, leaving 8 bases between them. This CDR3 is 13 amino acids long. CDR3 coding DNA: TGTGCCAGCTCGTCTACCTCCTACAATGAGCAGTTCTTC. Translated: CASSSTSYNEQFF.

V gene TRBV5-6 combines with J gene TRBJ2-2, with D possibly matching TRBD2 (6 bases). The V and J ends lost 5 bases and 6 bases respectively, with 11 bases between them. This CDR3 spans 13 amino acids. Per germline, CDR1 SGHDT and CDR2 YYEEEE. CDR3: CASRGREAGELFF. The CDR3, as DNA: TGTGCCAGCAGGGGGCGGGAAGCCGGGGAGCTGTTTTTT.

The chain carries TRBV6-5 and TRBJ1-2; D not certain. Germline assignment: CDR1 MNHEY and CDR2 SVGAGI. The CDR3 consists of 14 residues. V lost 2 bases to trimming and J lost 0 bases, with 7 bases between them. The CDR3 DNA reads TGTGCCAGCAGTTACCCGGGGTCTAACTATGGCTACACCTTC. This translates into CASSYPGSNYGYTF.

The J gene is TRBJ1-2, the V gene TRBV2; a weak D match, TRBD1 (5 bases). Trimming took 3 bases from V and 3 from J, leaving 8 bases between them. Looked up from germline, CDR1 is SNHLY and CDR2 is FYNNEI. The CDR3 has 13 amino acids. The CDR3 DNA follows: TGTGCCAGCAGTGACCAGGGCGACTATGGCTACACCTTC. The encoded protein is CASSDQGDYGYTF.

The J gene is TRBJ1-4, the V gene TRBV4-1; 9 nucleotides line up with TRBD1. The CDR3 extends over 17 amino acids. V dropped 1 base and J dropped 8; count of bases not matched to a gene: 11. CDR1 and CDR2 from the germline V gene are MGHRA and YSYEKL. CDR3 nucleotide sequence: TGCGCCAGCAGCCAAGCGATTCTACAGGGGGCGCGAGAAAAACTGTTTTTT. It is translated as CASSQAILQGAREKLFF.

The V call is TRBV3-1 (or the pseudogene TRBV3-2), the J call TRBJ1-2; D may be TRBD1 (5 bases). V gave up 1 base and J gave up 8 bases, with 11 bases separating them. The CDR3 is made up of 13 amino acids. Germline CDR1 LGHDT, CDR2 YNNKEL (reference sequence). The CDR3 reads CASSQGQGQGYTF. The CDR3 DNA sequence: TGTGCCAGCAGCCAAGGGCAGGGCCAGGGCTACACCTTC.

V and J are TRBV12-3 or TRBV12-4 and TRBJ2-5, with TRBD1 identical over 9 bases. CDR3 length equals 13 residues. J lost 2 bases, V lost 6 bases, and 1 base had no gene match. CDR3 sequence (DNA): TGTGCCAGCAGAGACAGGGGGCAAGAGACCCAGTACTTC. Translation: CASRDRGQETQYF.

J is TRBJ2-4 and V is TRBV11-2; maybe TRBD2 (6 bases). Germline V gene lookup returns CDR1 SGHAT and CDR2 FQNNGV. The CDR3 is 16 residues long. The V gene lost 4 bases and the J gene lost 0 bases, with 13 bases spanning the gap. The CDR3 coding sequence is TGTGCCAGCAGCTCCTCTCTGGGACTAGCCAAAAACATTCAGTACTTC. Residues: CASSSSLGLAKNIQYF.

The gene calls are TRBV14 and TRBJ1-2; TRBD1 aligns across 11 bases. Trimming cost V 2 bases and J 3 bases; bases outside gene matches: 8. The CDR3 sequence is 17 residues long. The germline V gene encodes CDR1 SGHDN and CDR2 FVKESK. CDR3 nucleotide sequence: TGTGCCAGCAGCCAAAACGATCGGACAGGGGGCTACTATGGCTACACCTTC. It specifies CASSQNDRTGGYYGYTF.

The chain employs TRBV7-9 and TRBJ1-3; D call uncertain. From germline, CDR1 is SEHNR and CDR2 FQNEAQ (reference sequence). Trimming left V 3 bases short and J 4 bases short, with 4 bases between. The CDR3 has 12 residues. The CDR3 sequence is CASSFQGNTIYF. DNA of the CDR3: TGTGCCAGCAGCTTCCAGGGAAACACCATATATTTT. Full variable domain (remainder filled in from reference TRBV7-9 and TRBJ1-3): DTGVSQNPRHKITKRGQNVTFRCDPISEHNRLYWYRQTLGQGPEFLTYFQNEAQLEKSRLLSDRFSAERPKGSFSTLEIQRTEQGDSAMYLCASSFQGNTIYFGEGSWLTVV.

This chain links TRBV12-3 or TRBV12-4 with TRBJ2-7; 9 nucleotides match TRBD1. J was trimmed by 6 bases and V by 4 bases; bases with no gene match: 4. The CDR3 sequence is 13 residues long. In nucleotides, the CDR3 is TGTGCCAGCAGTTGGGGACAGGGACTCGAGCAGTACTTC. Translated, it gives CASSWGQGLEQYF.

CDR3 bases: TGTGCCAGCAGCCCGTCGTCCTCCTACAATGAGCAGTTCTTC. Protein: CASSPSSSYNEQFF. J is TRBJ2-1 and V is TRBV6-2 or TRBV6-3; D unresolved. This CDR3 is built from 14 residues. Looked up from germline, CDR1 is MNHEY and CDR2 is SVGEGT. Deletions cut 6 bases from V and 0 bases from J, with 9 bases between.

This chain joins TRBV18 and TRBJ2-3; 7 bases align to TRBD2. Germline loops: CDR1 KGHSH, CDR2 LQKENI. This CDR3 comprises 15 residues. J gave up 2 bases and V 3 bases, and 5 bases lay outside the gene matches. This chain's CDR3 is CASSPSSGYTDTQYF. CDR3 coding DNA: TGTGCCAGCTCACCCTCTAGCGGTTACACAGATACGCAGTATTTT.

The chain carries TRBV14 and TRBJ1-6; D gene uncertain. The CDR3 has 15 amino acids. Between the trimmed V and J ends, which lost 4 bases and 9 bases, there was a span of 16 bases. Germline-derived CDR1 and CDR2 are SGHDN and FVKESK. The CDR3 region has the DNA TGTGCCAGCAGCCCCGTCCGAGGTTCCGCTTCACCCCTCCACTTT. Amino acids: CASSPVRGSASPLHF. Full variable domain (missing parts from reference TRBV14 and TRBJ1-6): EAGVTQFPSHSVIEKGQTVTLRCDPISGHDNLYWYRRVMGKEIKFLLHFVKESKQDESGMPNNRFLAERTGGTYSTLKVQPAELEDSGVYFCASSPVRGSASPLHFGNGTRLTVT.

The chain combines TRBV7-9 with TRBJ2-5, with 9 positions matching TRBD2. Germline values: CDR1 SEHNR, CDR2 FQNEAQ (reference sequence). V shed 1 base, J shed 5 bases, and the junction held 2 bases outside the gene matches. This CDR3 has 14 amino acids. CDR3 sequence (DNA): TGTGCCAGCAGCTTAGGACTAGCGGTGGAGACCCAGTACTTC. Residues: CASSLGLAVETQYF.

The chain uses TRBV19 and TRBJ2-3, with a tentative D call TRBD2 (6 bases). Per germline, CDR1 LNHDA and CDR2 SQIVND (reference sequence). Trimming took 4 bases from V and 4 from J, leaving 15 bases between them. CDR3 length: 15 residues. CDR3 nucleotides: TGTGCCAGTAGTAAGGAGGTAGCGGTCCCAGATACGCAGTATTTT. It codes for CASSKEVAVPDTQYF.

The chain has TRBV7-9 and TRBJ2-3; possibly TRBD2 for D (5 bases). This CDR3 has 15 residues. The V gene's germline CDR1 is SEHNR and CDR2 FQNEAQ (reference sequence). Trimming took off 6 bases at V and 2 bases at J, with 15 bases between the two ends. CDR3 bases: TGTGCCAGCAGTCTACCACTAGTCCTCACAGATACGCAGTATTTT. Protein product: CASSLPLVLTDTQYF.

In this sample, this clone turned up a few times. The chain links TRBV5-1 to TRBJ2-7; 12 bases match TRBD1. CDR3 size: 15 residues. The germline V gene has CDR1 SGHRS and CDR2 YFSETQ. The trim removed 4 bases at V and 2 bases at J, leaving 4 bases unmatched. The CDR3 reads CASSPGQGATYEQYF. Here the CDR3 DNA reads TGCGCCAGCAGCCCGGGACAGGGGGCCACCTACGAGCAGTACTTC. Complete variable domain (other parts from reference TRBV5-1 and TRBJ2-7): KAGVTQTPRYLIKTRGQQVTLSCSPISGHRSVSWYQQTPGQGLQFLFEYFSETQRNKGNFPGRFSGRQFSNSRSEMNVSTLELGDSALYLCASSPGQGATYEQYFGPGTRLTVT.

This clone was seen a handful of times. V gene TRBV19 combines with J gene TRBJ2-1; 11 bases fit TRBD2. V was pared by 3 bases and J by 4 bases, with 8 bases of the junction left unmatched. The CDR3 is 17 amino acids. From germline, CDR1 is LNHDA and CDR2 SQIVND (reference sequence). The CDR3 sequence: CASSIPTGTSGYNEQFF. CDR3 in DNA: TGTGCCAGTAGTATCCCCACCGGGACTAGCGGATACAATGAGCAGTTCTTC.

The chain joins TRBV20-1 to TRBJ2-5; D may be TRBD2 (5 bases). V gave up 8 bases and J gave up 7 bases, with 14 bases separating them. The CDR3 extends over 11 amino acids. Per the germline V gene, CDR1 is DFQATT and CDR2 is SNEGSKA (reference sequence). CDR3 sequence (DNA): TGCAGTCATGCTAGGAGCGGGACCCAGTACTTC. Translation: CSHARSGTQYF.

The genes are TRBV7-9 and TRBJ1-1, with a possible D match to TRBD1 (6 bases). The V gene's germline CDR1 is SEHNR and CDR2 FQNEAQ (reference sequence). V dropped 5 bases and J dropped 0 bases, with 25 bases sitting between them. The CDR3 length is 19 residues. This CDR3 reads CASSPTLGGLFRMNTEAFF. For the CDR3, the DNA is TGTGCCAGCAGCCCGACCTTGGGGGGGCTATTTAGGATGAACACTGAAGCTTTCTTT. The full variable domain, completed using reference TRBV7-9 and TRBJ1-1, is DTGVSQNPRHKITKRGQNVTFRCDPISEHNRLYWYRQTLGQGPEFLTYFQNEAQLEKSRLLSDRFSAERPKGSFSTLEIQRTEQGDSAMYLCASSPTLGGLFRMNTEAFFGQGTRLTVV.

In its sample, this clone was seen once. This sequence joins TRBV28 and TRBJ1-5, with 7 positions matching TRBD1. The trim removed 3 bases at V and 5 bases at J, leaving 4 bases unmatched. This CDR3 comprises 14 residues. The germline CDR1 and CDR2 sequences are MDHEN and SYDVKM. This CDR3 is CASSLGTAYQPQHF. CDR3 bases: TGTGCCAGCAGTTTGGGGACAGCCTATCAGCCCCAGCATTTT.

V is TRBV7-8 and J is TRBJ1-6; 9 bases are a match to TRBD1. The V segment lost 4 bases and the J segment 9 bases; nucleotides outside the gene matches: 7. Germline CDR1 SGHVS, CDR2 FQNEAQ. This CDR3 region has 15 residues. The DNA of the CDR3 is TGTGCCAGCAGCTCGCAGGGACAGGGAGGTTCACCCCTCCACTTT. This gives the protein CASSSQGQGGSPLHF.